The following is a T cell receptor (beta chain) sequence with its context. Its antigen is unknown. From germline, CDR1 is MNHEY and CDR2 SVGAGI. There are 15 residues in the CDR3. The trim removed 4 bases at V and 9 bases at J, leaving 8 bases unmatched. TCRbeta libraries were built with three rounds of nested PCR, modified from ARM-PCR. TCRdb independently ran MiXCR on the multiplex PCR reads; one entry per CDR3 protein. The sample records under 95,000 distinct CDR3 sequences, less than 80% being singletons. The data stem from a study of tumor and adjacent non-tumor tissue in lung cancer. Whole-study findings and limits: In normal lung, the top 100 clones were significantly more dominant than in tumor. Higher tumor TCR diversity was associated with shorter survival. Compared with tumor, normal lung showed significantly lower TCR diversity.

The template was RNA from unsorted bulk tissue. Chemotherapy-naive patients with new lung cancer underwent thoracic surgery in China, August–late 2014. The TCR sequence derives from a man aged 60-69 years with non-small cell lung cancer. The chain couples TRBV6-5 to TRBJ1-3; 11 bases match TRBD1. The sample consisted of lung tumor tissue. The CDR3 DNA reads as TGTGCCAGCAGTTCCGGGACAGGGGGTCGAAGCACCATATATTTT. Its protein product is CASSSGTGGRSTIYF.